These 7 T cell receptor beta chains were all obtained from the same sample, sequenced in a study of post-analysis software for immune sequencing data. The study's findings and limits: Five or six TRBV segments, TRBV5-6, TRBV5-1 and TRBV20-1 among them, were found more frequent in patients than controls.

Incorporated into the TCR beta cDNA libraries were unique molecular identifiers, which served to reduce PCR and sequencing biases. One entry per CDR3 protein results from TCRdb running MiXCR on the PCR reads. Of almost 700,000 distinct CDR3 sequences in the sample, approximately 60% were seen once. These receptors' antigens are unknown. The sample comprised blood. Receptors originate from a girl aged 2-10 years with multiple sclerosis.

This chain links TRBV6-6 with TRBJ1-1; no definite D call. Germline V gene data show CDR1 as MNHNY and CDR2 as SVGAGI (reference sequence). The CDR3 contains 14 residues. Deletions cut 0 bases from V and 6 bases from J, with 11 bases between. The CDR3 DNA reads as TGTGCCAGCAGTTACTCTAACGGAGTGGCTGAAGCTTTCTTT. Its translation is CASSYSNGVAEAFF.

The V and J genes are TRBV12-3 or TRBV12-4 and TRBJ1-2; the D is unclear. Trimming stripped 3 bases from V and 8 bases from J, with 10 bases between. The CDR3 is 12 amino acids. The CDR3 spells CASSFPGAGYTF. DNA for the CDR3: TGTGCCAGCAGTTTCCCGGGTGCCGGCTACACCTTC.

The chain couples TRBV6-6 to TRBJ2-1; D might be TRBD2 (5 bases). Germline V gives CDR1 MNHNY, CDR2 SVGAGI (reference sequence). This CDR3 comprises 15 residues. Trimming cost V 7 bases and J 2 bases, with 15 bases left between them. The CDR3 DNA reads TGTGCCAGCACCACCCCTGAAGCGGCCTACAATGAGCAGTTCTTC. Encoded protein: CASTTPEAAYNEQFF.

The DNA for the CDR3 is TGCAGTGCTAGACATCCGGGGCGGGAGACCCAGTACTTC. Its translation: CSARHPGRETQYF. The chain carries TRBV20-1 and TRBJ2-7; the D call may be TRBD1 or TRBD2 (5 bases each). Gene TRBJ2-5 matches the end of the DNA better, so the J call may be wrong. CDR3 length: 13 residues. CDR1 is DFQATT and CDR2 is SNEGSKA in the germline V gene (reference sequence).

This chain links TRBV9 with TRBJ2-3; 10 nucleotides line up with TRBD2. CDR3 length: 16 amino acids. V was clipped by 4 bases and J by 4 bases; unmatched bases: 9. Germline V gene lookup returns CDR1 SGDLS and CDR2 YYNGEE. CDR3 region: CASSIRSSGGADTQYF. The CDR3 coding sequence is TGTGCCAGCAGCATACGCTCAAGCGGGGGGGCAGATACGCAGTATTTT.

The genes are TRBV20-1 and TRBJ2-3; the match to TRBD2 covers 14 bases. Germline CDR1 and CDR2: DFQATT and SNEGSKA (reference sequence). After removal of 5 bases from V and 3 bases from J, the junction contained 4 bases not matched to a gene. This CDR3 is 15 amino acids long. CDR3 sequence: CSARTSGRSTDTQYF. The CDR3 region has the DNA TGCAGTGCTCGGACTAGCGGGAGGAGTACAGATACGCAGTATTTT.

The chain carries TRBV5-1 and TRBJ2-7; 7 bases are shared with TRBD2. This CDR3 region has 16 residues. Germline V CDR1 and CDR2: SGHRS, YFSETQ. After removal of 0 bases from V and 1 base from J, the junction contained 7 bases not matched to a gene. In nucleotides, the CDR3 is TGCGCCAGCAGCTTGGCGTGGCAGCGGGATTCCTACGAGCAGTACTTC. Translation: CASSLAWQRDSYEQYF.